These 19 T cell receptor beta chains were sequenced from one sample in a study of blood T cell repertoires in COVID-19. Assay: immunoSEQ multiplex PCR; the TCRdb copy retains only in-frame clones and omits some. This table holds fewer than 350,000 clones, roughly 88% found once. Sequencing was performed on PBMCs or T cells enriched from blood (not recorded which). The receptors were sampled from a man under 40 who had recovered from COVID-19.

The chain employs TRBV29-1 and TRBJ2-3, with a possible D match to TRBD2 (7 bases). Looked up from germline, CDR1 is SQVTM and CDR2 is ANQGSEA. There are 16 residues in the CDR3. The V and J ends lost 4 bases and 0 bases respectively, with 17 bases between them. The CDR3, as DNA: TGCAGCGTTGTCAAGGGGGGGGCTTCTAGCACAGATACGCAGTATTTT. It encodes CSVVKGGASSTDTQYF.

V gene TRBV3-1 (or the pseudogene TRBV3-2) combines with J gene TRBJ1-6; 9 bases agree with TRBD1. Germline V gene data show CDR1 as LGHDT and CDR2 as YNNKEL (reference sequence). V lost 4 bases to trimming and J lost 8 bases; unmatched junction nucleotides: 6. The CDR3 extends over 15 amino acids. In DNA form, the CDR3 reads TGTGCCAGCAGCCCGATCACAGGGGGCGATTCACCCCTCCACTTT. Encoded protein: CASSPITGGDSPLHF.

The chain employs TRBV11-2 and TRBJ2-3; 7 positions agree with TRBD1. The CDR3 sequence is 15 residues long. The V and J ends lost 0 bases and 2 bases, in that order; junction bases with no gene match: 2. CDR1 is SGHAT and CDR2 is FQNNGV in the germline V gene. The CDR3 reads CASSLDRGITDTQYF. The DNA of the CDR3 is TGTGCCAGCAGCTTAGACAGGGGGATCACAGATACGCAGTATTTT.

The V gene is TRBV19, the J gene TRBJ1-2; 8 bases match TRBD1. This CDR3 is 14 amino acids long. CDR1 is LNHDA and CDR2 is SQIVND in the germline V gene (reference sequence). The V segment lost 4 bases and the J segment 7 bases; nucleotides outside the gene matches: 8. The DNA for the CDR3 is TGTGCCAGTAGTACAACCGGGACAGGCTCTGGCTACACCTTC. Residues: CASSTTGTGSGYTF. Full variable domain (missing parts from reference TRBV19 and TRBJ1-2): DGGITQSPKYLFRKEGQNVTLSCEQNLNHDAMYWYRQDPGQGLRLIYYSQIVNDFQKGDIAEGYSVSREKKESFPLTVTSAQKNPTAFYLCASSTTGTGSGYTFGSGTRLTVV.

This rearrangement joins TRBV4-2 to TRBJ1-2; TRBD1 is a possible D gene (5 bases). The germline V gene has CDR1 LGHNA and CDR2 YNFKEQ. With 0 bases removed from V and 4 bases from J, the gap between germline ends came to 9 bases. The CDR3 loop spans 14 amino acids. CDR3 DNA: TGTGCCAGCAGCCAAGACAGGGATCGCTATGGCTACACCTTC. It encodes CASSQDRDRYGYTF.

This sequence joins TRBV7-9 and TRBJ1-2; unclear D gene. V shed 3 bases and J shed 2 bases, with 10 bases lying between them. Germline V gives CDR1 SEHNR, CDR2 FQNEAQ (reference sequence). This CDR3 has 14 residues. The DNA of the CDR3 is TGTGCCAGCAGCTTCTACAGCACGAACTATGGCTACACCTTC. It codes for CASSFYSTNYGYTF.

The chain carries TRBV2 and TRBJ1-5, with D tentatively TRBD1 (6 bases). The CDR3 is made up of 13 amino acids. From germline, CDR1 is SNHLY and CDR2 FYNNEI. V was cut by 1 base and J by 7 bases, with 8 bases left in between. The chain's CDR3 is CASSEEGEQPQHF. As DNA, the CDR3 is TGTGCCAGCAGTGAAGAGGGGGAACAGCCCCAGCATTTT. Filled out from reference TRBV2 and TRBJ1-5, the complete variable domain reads EPEVTQTPSHQVTQMGQEVILRCVPISNHLYFYWYRQILGQKVEFLVSFYNNEISEKSEIFDDQFSVERPDGSNFTLKIRSTKLEDSAMYFCASSEEGEQPQHFGDGTRLSIL.

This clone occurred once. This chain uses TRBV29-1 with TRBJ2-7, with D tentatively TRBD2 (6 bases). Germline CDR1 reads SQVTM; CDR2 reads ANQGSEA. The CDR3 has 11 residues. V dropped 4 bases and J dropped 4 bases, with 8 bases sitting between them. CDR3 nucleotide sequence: TGCAGCGTTGCCGGGACTTACGAGCAGTACTTC. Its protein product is CSVAGTYEQYF.

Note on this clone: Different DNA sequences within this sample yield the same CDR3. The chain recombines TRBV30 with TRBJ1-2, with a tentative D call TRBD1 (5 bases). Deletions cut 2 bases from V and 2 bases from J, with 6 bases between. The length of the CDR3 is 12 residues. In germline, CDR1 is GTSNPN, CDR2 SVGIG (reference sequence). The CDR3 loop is CAWSPGNYGYTF. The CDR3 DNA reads TGTGCCTGGAGTCCAGGGAACTATGGCTACACCTTC.

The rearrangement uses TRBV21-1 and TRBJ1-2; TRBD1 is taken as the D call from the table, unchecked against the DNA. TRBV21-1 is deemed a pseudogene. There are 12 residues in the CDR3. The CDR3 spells CASSQDRDGYTF. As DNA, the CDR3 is TGTGCCAGCAGCCAGGACAGGGACGGCTACACCTTC.

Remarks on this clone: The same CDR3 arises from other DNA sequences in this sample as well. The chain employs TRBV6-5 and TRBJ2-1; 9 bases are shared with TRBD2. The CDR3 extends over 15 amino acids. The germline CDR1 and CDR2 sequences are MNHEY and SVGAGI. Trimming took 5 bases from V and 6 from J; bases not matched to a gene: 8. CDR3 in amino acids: CASSRAGGPVNEQFF. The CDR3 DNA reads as TGTGCCAGCAGTAGGGCGGGGGGGCCAGTCAATGAGCAGTTCTTC.

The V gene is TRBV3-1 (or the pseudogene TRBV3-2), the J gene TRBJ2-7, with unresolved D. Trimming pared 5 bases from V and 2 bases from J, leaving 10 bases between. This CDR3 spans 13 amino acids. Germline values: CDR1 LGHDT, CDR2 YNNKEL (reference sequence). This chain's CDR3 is CASSVQYTYEQYF. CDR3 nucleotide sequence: TGTGCCAGCAGCGTACAGTATACCTACGAGCAGTACTTC.

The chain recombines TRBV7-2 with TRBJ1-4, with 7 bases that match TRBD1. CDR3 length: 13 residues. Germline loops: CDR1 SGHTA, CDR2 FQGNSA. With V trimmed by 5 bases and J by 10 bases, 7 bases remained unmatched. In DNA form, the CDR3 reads TGTGCCAGCAGCAGAGACAGGGATGGAAAACTGTTTTTT. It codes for CASSRDRDGKLFF.

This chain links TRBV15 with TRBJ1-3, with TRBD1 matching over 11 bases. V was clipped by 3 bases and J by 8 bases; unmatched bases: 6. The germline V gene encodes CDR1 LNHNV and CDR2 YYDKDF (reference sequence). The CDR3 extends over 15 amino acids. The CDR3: CATSSFGQGADTIYF. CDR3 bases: TGTGCCACCAGCAGCTTCGGACAGGGGGCTGACACCATATATTTT.

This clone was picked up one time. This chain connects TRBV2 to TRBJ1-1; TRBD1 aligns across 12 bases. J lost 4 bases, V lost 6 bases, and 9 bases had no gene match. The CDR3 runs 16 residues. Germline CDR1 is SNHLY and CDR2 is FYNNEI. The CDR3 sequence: CASRGTGGVEGTEAFF. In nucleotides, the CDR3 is TGTGCCAGCAGAGGGACAGGGGGCGTAGAAGGCACTGAAGCTTTCTTT.

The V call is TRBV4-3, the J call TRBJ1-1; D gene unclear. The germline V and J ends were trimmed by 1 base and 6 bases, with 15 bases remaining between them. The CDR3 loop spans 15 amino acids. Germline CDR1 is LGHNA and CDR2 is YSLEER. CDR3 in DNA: TGCGCCAGCAGCCAAGTACTGGGAGGGAAGGCTGAAGCTTTCTTT. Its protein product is CASSQVLGGKAEAFF.

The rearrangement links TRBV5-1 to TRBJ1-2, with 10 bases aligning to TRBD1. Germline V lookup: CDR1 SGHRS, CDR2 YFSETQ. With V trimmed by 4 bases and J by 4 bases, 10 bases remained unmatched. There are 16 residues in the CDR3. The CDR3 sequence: CASSQGPGQGLYGYTF. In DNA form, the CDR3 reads TGCGCCAGCAGCCAAGGTCCGGGACAGGGGCTCTATGGCTACACCTTC.

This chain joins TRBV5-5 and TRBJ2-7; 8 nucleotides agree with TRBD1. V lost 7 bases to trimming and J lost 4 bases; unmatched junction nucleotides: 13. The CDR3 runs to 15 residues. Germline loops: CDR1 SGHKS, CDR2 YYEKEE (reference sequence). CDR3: CASLGQGSMGYEQYF. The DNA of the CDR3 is TGTGCCAGCCTCGGACAGGGAAGTATGGGATACGAGCAGTACTTC. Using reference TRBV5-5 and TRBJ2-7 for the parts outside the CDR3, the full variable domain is DAGVTQSPTHLIKTRGQQVTLRCSPISGHKSVSWYQQVLGQGPQFIFQYYEKEERGRGNFPDRFSARQFPNYSSELNVNALLLGDSALYLCASLGQGSMGYEQYFGPGTRLTVT.

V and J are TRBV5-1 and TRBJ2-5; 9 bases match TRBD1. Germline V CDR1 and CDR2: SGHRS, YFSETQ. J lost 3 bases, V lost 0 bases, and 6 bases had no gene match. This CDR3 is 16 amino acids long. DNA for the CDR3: TGCGCCAGCAGCTTGGTGGGACAGGGAGGGAAAGAGACCCAGTACTTC. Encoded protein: CASSLVGQGGKETQYF.